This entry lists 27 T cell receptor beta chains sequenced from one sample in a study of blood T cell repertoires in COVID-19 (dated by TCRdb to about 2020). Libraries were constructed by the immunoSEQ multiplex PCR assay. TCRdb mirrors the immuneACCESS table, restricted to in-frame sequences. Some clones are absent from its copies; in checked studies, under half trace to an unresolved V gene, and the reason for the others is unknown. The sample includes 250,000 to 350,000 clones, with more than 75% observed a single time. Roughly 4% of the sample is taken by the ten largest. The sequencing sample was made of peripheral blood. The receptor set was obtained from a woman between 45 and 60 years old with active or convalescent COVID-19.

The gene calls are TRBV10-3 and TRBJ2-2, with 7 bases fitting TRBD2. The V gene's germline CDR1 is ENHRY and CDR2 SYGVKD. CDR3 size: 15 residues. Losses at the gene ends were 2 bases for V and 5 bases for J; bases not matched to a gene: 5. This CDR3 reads CAISEQRGGTGELFF. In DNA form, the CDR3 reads TGTGCCATCAGTGAGCAGCGGGGAGGAACCGGGGAGCTGTTTTTT.

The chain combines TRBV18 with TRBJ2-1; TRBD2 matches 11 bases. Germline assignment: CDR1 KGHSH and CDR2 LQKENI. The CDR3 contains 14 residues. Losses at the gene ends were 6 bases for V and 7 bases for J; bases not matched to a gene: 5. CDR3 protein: CASSIAGGQNEQFF. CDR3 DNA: TGTGCCAGCTCCATAGCGGGGGGGCAAAATGAGCAGTTCTTC.

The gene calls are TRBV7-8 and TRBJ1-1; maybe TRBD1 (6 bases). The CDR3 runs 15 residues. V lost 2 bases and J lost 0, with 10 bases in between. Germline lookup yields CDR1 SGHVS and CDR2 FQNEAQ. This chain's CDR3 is CASSLQGYMNTEAFF. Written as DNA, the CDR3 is TGTGCCAGCAGCTTACAGGGGTATATGAACACTGAAGCTTTCTTT.

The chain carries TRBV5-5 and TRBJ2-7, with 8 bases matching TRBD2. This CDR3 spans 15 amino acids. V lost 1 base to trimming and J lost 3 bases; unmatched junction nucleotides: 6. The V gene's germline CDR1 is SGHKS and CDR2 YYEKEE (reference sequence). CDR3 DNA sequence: TGTGCCAGCAGCTTGTCGGGGGGGCGCAACTACGAGCAGTACTTC. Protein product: CASSLSGGRNYEQYF. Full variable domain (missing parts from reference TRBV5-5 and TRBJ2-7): DAGVTQSPTHLIKTRGQQVTLRCSPISGHKSVSWYQQVLGQGPQFIFQYYEKEERGRGNFPDRFSARQFPNYSSELNVNALLLGDSALYLCASSLSGGRNYEQYFGPGTRLTVT.

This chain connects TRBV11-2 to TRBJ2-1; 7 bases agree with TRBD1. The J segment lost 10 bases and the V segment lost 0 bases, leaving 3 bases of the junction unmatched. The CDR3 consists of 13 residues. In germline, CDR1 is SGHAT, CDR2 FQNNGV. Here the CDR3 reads CASSLDRGQEQFF. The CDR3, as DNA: TGTGCCAGCAGCTTAGATAGGGGACAGGAGCAGTTCTTC.

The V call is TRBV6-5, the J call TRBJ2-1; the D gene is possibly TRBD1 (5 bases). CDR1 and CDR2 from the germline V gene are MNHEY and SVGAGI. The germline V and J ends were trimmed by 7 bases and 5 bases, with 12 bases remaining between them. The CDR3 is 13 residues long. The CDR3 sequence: CASTRSGHNEQFF. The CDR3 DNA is TGTGCCAGCACTCGGTCAGGGCACAATGAGCAGTTCTTC.

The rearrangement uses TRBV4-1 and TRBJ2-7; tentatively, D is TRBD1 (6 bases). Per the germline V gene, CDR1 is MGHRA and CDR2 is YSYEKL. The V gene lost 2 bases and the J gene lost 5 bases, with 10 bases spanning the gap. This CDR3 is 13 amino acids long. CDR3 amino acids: CASSQQGRHEQYF. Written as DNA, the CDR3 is TGCGCCAGCAGCCAACAGGGGCGGCACGAGCAGTACTTC.

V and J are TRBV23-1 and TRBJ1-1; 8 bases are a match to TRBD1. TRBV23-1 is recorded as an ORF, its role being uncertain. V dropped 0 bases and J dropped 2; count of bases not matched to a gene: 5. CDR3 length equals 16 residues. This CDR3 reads CASSQSPGGYNTEAFF. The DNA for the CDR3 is TGCGCCAGCAGTCAATCCCCAGGGGGCTACAACACTGAAGCTTTCTTT.

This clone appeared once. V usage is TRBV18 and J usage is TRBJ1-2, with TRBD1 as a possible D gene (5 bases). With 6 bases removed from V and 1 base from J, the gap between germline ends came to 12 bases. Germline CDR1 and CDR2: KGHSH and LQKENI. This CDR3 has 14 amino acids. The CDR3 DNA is TGTGCCAGCTCGGAGGCGGGGCGTAACTATGGCTACACCTTC. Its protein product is CASSEAGRNYGYTF.

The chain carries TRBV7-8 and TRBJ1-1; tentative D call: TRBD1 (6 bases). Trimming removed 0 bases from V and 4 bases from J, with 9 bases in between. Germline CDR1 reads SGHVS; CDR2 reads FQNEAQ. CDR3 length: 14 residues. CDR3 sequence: CASSLAAGATEAFF. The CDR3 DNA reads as TGTGCCAGCAGCTTAGCGGCGGGGGCCACTGAAGCTTTCTTT.

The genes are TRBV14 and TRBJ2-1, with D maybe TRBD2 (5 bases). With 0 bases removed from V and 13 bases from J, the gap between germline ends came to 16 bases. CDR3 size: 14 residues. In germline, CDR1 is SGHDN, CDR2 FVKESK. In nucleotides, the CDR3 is TGTGCCAGCAGCCAAGAAGGTAGCCGGGGATTCCAGTTCTTC. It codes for CASSQEGSRGFQFF.

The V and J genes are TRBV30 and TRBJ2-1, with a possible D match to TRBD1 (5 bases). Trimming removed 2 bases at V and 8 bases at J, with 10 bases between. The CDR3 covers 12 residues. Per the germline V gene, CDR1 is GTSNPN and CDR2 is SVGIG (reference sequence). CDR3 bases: TGTGCCTGGAGTCAAGAGACAGATGAGCAGTTCTTC. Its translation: CAWSQETDEQFF.

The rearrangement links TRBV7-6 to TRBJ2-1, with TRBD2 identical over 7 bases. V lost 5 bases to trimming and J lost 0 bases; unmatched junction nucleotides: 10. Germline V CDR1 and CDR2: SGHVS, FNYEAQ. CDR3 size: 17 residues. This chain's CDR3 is CASSLTATSRSYNEQFF. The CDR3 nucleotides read TGTGCCAGCAGCCTAACGGCGACTAGCCGCTCCTACAATGAGCAGTTCTTC.

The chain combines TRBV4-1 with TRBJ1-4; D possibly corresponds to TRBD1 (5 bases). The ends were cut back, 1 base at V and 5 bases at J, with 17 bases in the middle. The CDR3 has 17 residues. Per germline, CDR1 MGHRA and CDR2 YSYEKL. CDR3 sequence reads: CASSQGPSGKRNEKLFF. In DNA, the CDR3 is TGCGCCAGCAGCCAAGGACCCTCAGGGAAAAGGAATGAAAAACTGTTTTTT.

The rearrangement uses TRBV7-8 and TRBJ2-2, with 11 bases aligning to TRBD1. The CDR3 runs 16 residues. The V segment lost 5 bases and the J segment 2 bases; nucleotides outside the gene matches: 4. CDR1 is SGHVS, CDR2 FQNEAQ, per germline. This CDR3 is CASSARTGGNTGELFF. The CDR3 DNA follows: TGTGCCAGCAGCGCCCGGACAGGGGGCAACACCGGGGAGCTGTTTTTT.

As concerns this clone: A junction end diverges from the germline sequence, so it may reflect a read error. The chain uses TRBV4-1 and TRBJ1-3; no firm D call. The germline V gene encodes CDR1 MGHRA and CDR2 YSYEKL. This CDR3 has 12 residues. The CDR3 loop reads CASRDTGNTIYF. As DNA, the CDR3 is TGCGCCAGCCGCGACACTGGGAACACCATATATTTT.

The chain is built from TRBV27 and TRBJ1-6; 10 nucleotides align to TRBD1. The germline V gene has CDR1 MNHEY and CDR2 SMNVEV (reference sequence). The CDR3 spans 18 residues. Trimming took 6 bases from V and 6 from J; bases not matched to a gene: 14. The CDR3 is CASSRQGAALTLNSPLHF. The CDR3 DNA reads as TGTGCCAGCAGCCGACAGGGGGCCGCCCTCACACTTAATTCACCCCTCCACTTT.

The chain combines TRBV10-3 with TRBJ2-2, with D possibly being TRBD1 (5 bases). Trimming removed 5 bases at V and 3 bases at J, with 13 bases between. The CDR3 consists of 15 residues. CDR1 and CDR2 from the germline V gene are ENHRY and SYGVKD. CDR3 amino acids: CAISRQSEDTGELFF. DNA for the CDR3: TGTGCCATCAGTAGACAGTCCGAGGACACCGGGGAGCTGTTTTTT.

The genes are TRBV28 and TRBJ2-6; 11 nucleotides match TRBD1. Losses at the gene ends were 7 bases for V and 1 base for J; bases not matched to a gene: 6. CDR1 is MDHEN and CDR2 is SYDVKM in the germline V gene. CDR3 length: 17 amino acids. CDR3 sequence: CASTRDRGYSGANVLTF. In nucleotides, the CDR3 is TGTGCCAGCACCCGGGACAGGGGGTATTCTGGGGCCAACGTCCTGACTTTC. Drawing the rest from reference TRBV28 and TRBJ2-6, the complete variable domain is DVKVTQSSRYLVKRTGEKVFLECVQDMDHENMFWYRQDPGLGLRLIYFSYDVKMKEKGDIPEGYSVSREKKERFSLILESASTNQTSMYLCASTRDRGYSGANVLTFGAGSRLTVL.

The CDR3, as DNA: TGTGCCAGCAGCTCCGGACTAGTAGGCGAGCAGTACTTC. Translated, it gives CASSSGLVGEQYF. This sequence joins TRBV7-2 and TRBJ2-7; 7 nucleotides match TRBD2. CDR3 size: 13 residues. Germline values: CDR1 SGHTA, CDR2 FQGNSA. V was pared by 4 bases and J by 6 bases, with 6 bases of the junction left unmatched.

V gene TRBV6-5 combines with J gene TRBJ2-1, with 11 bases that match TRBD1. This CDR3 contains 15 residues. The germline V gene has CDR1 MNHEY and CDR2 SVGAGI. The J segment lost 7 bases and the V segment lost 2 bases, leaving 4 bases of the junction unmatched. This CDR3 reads CASSYRTGGPNEQFF. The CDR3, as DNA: TGTGCCAGCAGTTACCGGACAGGGGGCCCGAATGAGCAGTTCTTC.

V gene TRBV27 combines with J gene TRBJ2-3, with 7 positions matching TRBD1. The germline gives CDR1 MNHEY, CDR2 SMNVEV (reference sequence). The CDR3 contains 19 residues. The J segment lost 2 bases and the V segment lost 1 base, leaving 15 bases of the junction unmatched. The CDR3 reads CASSLYPPRTGIITDTQYF. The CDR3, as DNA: TGTGCCAGCAGTTTATACCCCCCGAGGACAGGTATAATCACAGATACGCAGTATTTT.

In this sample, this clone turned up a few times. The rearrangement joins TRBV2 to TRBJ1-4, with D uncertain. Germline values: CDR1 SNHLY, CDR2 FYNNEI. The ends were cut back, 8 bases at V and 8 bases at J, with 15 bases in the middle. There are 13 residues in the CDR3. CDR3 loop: CASCSRVSEKLFF. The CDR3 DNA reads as TGTGCCAGCTGTTCGAGGGTCAGCGAAAAACTGTTTTTT.

This CDR3 reads CAWIGRGVTGELFF. The DNA of the CDR3 is TGTGCCTGGATTGGCAGGGGGGTCACCGGGGAGCTGTTTTTT. The gene calls are TRBV30 and TRBJ2-2; TRBD1 is a possible D gene (7 bases). Germline V gene lookup returns CDR1 GTSNPN and CDR2 SVGIG (reference sequence). CDR3 length: 14 residues. The ends were cut back, 4 bases at V and 4 bases at J, with 13 bases in the middle. Variable domain in full (rest from reference TRBV30 and TRBJ2-2): SQTIHQWPATLVQPVGSPLSLECTVEGTSNPNLYWYRQAAGRGLQLLFYSVGIGQISSEVPQNLSASRPQDRQFILSSKKLLLSDSGFYLCAWIGRGVTGELFFGEGSRLTVL.

DNA of the CDR3: TGTGCCAGCAGCTTACTCACGCGGCACTCTCGTGAGCAGTTCTTC. It yields the protein CASSLLTRHSREQFF. The J gene is TRBJ2-1, the V gene TRBV11-2; no reliable D call. The V gene's germline CDR1 is SGHAT and CDR2 FQNNGV. V lost 2 bases, J lost 9 bases, and 17 bases lay in between. This CDR3 has 15 amino acids.

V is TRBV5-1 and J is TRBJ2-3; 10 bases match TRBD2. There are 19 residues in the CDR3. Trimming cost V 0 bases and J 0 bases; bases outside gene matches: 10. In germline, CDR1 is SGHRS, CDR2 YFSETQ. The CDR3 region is CASSLAISGRQSSTDTQYF. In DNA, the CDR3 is TGCGCCAGCAGCTTGGCAATTAGCGGGAGGCAGTCTAGCACAGATACGCAGTATTTT.

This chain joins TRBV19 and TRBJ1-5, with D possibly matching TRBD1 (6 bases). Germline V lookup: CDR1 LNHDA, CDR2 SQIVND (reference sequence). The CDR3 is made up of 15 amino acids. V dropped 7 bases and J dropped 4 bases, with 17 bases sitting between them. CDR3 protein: CASTYSSTGNQPQHF. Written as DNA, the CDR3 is TGTGCCAGTACCTATAGTAGCACAGGGAATCAGCCCCAGCATTTT.